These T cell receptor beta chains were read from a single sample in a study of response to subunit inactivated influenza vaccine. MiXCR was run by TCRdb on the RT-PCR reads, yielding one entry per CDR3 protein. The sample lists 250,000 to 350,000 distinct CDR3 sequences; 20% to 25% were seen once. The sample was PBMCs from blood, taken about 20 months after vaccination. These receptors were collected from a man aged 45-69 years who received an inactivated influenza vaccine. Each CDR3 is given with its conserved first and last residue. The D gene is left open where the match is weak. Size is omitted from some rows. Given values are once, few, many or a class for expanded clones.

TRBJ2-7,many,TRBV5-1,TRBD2,CASSLANLLAGETEQYF,TGCGCCAGCAGCTTGGCCAATCTACTAGCGGGAGAGACGGAGCAGTACTTC
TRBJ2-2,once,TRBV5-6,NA,CASSAQGGRDTGELFF,TGTGCCAGCAGCGCCCAGGGGGGGCGGGACACCGGGGAGCTGTTTTTT
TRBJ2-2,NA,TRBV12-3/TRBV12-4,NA,CASSRRPGQTTNTGELFF,TGTGCCAGCAGTCGGCGTCCCGGACAGACAACGAACACCGGGGAGCTGTTTTTT
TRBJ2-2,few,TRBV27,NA,CASSLIGGASTGELFF,TGTGCCAGCAGTTTAATCGGGGGAGCGAGTACCGGGGAGCTGTTTTTT
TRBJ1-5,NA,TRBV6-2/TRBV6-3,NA,CASSYSKQPQHF,TGTGCCAGCAGTTACTCGAAGCAGCCCCAGCATTTT
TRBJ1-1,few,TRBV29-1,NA,CRAAQTGNTEAFF,TGCAGAGCGGCACAAACAGGGAACACTGAAGCTTTCTTT
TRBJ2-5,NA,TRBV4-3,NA,CASSPSAEETQYF,TGCGCCAGCAGCCCTAGTGCCGAGGAGACCCAGTACTTC
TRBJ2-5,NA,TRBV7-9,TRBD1,CASSPGQDLQTQYF,TGTGCCAGCAGCCCAGGACAGGACTTGCAGACCCAGTACTTC
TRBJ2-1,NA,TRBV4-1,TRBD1,CASSRQGAVDEQFF,TGCGCCAGCAGCCGACAGGGGGCCGTAGATGAGCAGTTCTTC
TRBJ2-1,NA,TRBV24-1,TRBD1,CATSDYPGQGARNEQFF,TGTGCCACCAGTGATTATCCGGGACAGGGGGCTCGGAATGAGCAGTTCTTC
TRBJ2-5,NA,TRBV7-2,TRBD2,CAGNWGGKQETQYF,TGTGCCGGCAATTGGGGGGGAAAACAAGAGACCCAGTACTTC
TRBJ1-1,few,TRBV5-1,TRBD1,CASSLTGTARTEAFF,TGCGCCAGCAGCCTCACCGGGACAGCAAGGACTGAAGCTTTCTTT
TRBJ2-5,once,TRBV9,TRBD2,CASSATSGRSQETQYF,TGTGCCAGCAGCGCTACTAGCGGGAGGTCCCAAGAGACCCAGTACTTC
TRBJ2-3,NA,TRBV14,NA,CASSPGRIDTQYF,TGTGCCAGCAGCCCAGGGAGAATCGATACGCAGTATTTT
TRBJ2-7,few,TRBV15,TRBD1,CATSRSRGQLYEQYF,TGTGCCACCAGCAGATCAAGGGGGCAGCTCTACGAGCAGTACTTC
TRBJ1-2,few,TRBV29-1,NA,CSVDVAGGYTF,TGCAGCGTTGACGTTGCGGGGGGCTACACCTTC
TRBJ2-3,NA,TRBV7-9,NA,CASSREPPELSF,TGTGCCAGCAGTCGGGAGCCCCCAGAGCTCAGTTTT
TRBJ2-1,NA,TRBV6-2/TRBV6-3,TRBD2,CASSERGPYQSSYNEQFF,TGTGCCAGCAGTGAGCGGGGGCCCTACCAAAGCTCCTACAATGAGCAGTTCTTC
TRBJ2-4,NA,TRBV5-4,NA,CASSFGGDGSKNIQYF,TGTGCCAGCAGCTTCGGTGGGGACGGTTCCAAAAACATTCAGTACTTC
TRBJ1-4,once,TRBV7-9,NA,CASSLGGVEILFF,TGTGCCAGCAGCTTAGGGGGCGTAGAAATACTGTTTTTT
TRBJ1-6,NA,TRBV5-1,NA,CASSLDKRQDRNNSPLHF,TGCGCCAGCAGCTTGGATAAACGACAGGACAGAAATAATTCACCCCTCCACTTT
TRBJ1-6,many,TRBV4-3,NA,CASSQVSGSSPLHF,TGCGCCAGCAGCCAAGTGTCGGGGAGCTCACCCCTCCACTTT
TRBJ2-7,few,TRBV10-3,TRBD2,CAISGGAGTSDYEQYF,TGTGCCATCAGTGGAGGAGCTGGGACTAGTGACTACGAGCAGTACTTC
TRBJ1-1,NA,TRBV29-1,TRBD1,CSAQKGTGGNTEAFF,TGCAGCGCTCAGAAGGGGACAGGGGGGAACACTGAAGCTTTCTTT
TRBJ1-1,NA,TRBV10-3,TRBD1,CAIRQGALNSEAFF,TGTGCCATCAGGCAGGGGGCCCTGAACTCTGAAGCTTTCTTT
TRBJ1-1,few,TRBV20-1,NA,CSARDRIEAFF,TGCAGTGCTAGAGATAGGATTGAAGCTTTCTTT
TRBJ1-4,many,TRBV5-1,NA,CASSLGPEGNEKLFF,TGCGCCAGCAGCTTGGGGCCAGAGGGTAATGAAAAACTGTTTTTT
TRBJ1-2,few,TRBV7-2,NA,CASSSTGWTAYGYTF,TGTGCCAGCAGCTCCACGGGCTGGACAGCTTATGGCTACACCTTC
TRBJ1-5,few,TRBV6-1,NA,CASSQQGDQPQHF,TGTGCCAGCAGTCAACAGGGAGATCAGCCCCAGCATTTT
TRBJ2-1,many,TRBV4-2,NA,CASSQTISRAYNEQFF,TGTGCCAGCAGCCAGACTATCTCGAGGGCCTACAATGAGCAGTTCTTC
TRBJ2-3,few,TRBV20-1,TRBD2,CSAHPAGGSTDTQYF,TGCAGTGCTCATCCAGCGGGAGGGTCCACAGATACGCAGTATTTT
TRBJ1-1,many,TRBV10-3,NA,CASGLTEKNTEAFF,TGTGCCAGCGGGCTGACAGAGAAGAACACTGAAGCTTTCTTT
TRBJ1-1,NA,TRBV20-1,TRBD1,CSARERDSSPNTEAFF,TGCAGTGCTAGAGAGAGGGACAGCTCACCGAACACTGAAGCTTTCTTT
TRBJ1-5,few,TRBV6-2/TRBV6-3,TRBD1,CASSYSIIAGGPDMSNQPQHF,TGTGCCAGCAGTTACTCGATTATCGCAGGGGGCCCCGACATGAGCAATCAGCCCCAGCATTTT
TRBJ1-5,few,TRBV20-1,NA,CSVWGDNQPQHF,TGCAGTGTCTGGGGGGATAATCAGCCCCAGCATTTT
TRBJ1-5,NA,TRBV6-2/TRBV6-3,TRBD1,CASSSLQGGRQPQHF,TGTGCCAGCAGTTCATTGCAGGGGGGAAGGCAGCCCCAGCATTTT
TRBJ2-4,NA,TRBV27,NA,CASSSKPQNIQYF,TGTGCCAGCAGCTCGAAGCCCCAAAACATTCAGTACTTC
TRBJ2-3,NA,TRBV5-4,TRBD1,CASSMTGIFADTQYF,TGTGCCAGCAGCATGACAGGGATTTTCGCAGATACGCAGTATTTT
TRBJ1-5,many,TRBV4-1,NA,CASSQEFQVNQPQHF,TGCGCCAGCAGCCAAGAATTCCAGGTCAATCAGCCCCAGCATTTT
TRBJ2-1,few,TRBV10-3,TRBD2,CAISDGTRIYNEQFF,TGTGCCATCAGTGATGGGACTAGGATCTACAATGAGCAGTTCTTC
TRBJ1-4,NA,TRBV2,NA,CASSASGAPEKLFF,TGTGCCAGCAGTGCGTCGGGGGCGCCTGAAAAACTGTTTTTT
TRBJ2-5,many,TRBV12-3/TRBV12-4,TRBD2,CAIRGLAGDEETQYF,TGTGCCATCCGTGGACTAGCGGGAGACGAAGAGACCCAGTACTTC
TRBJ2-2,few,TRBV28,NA,CASSFWVGGELFF,TGTGCCAGCAGTTTTTGGGTAGGCGGGGAGCTGTTTTTT
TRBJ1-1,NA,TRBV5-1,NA,CASSVLENTEAFF,TGCGCCAGCAGCGTCCTAGAGAACACTGAAGCTTTCTTT
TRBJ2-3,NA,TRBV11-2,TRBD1,CASSPDRWTDTQYF,TGTGCCAGCAGCCCGGACAGGTGGACAGATACGCAGTATTTT
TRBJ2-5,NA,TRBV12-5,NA,CASGLGSSVQETQYF,TGTGCTAGTGGTTTGGGTAGCTCGGTCCAAGAGACCCAGTACTTC
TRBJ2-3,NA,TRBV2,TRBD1,CASKQQGVTDTQYF,TGTGCCAGCAAGCAACAGGGGGTCACAGATACGCAGTATTTT
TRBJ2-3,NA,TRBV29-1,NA,CSVDSGSTDTQYF,TGCAGCGTTGATAGCGGTTCCACAGATACGCAGTATTTT